Listed below are T cell receptor beta chains from one sample, sequenced in a study of blood T cell repertoires in COVID-19. Sequencing used immunoSEQ multiplex PCR; TCRdb keeps in-frame clones, though not all of them. Of 120,000 to 150,000 clones in the sample, around 82% were seen once. Sequencing was performed on peripheral blood. These receptors were obtained from a human donor with acute or convalescent COVID-19. The donor label of this sample is uncertain. CDR3s include the opening cysteine and the closing phenylalanine or tryptophan. A D gene is named only where the DNA matches it firmly. A clone size is listed for some rows: how often the clone was seen (once, few, many), or a class if it is expanded.

size: .
J: TRBJ1-1
D: TRBD1
V: TRBV18
CDR3: CASSLGQGNTEAFF
DNA: TGTGCCAGCTCGCTGGGACAGGGAAACACTGAAGCTTTCTTT

size: .
J: TRBJ2-1
D: TRBD1
V: TRBV7-6
CDR3: CASSLGGGTGGPNEQFF
DNA: TGTGCCAGCAGCTTGGGAGGGGGGACAGGGGGCCCCAATGAGCAGTTCTTC

size: few
J: TRBJ1-4
D: .
V: TRBV9
CDR3: CASSVGLGRATNEKLFF
DNA: TGTGCCAGCAGCGTAGGGTTGGGGAGGGCAACTAATGAAAAACTGTTTTTT

size: .
J: TRBJ1-6
D: .
V: TRBV11-2
CDR3: CASSTGGHSNSPLHF
DNA: TGTGCCAGCAGTACCGGGGGGCATTCTAATTCACCCCTCCACTTT

size: .
J: TRBJ1-5
D: TRBD1
V: TRBV5-8
CDR3: CASSLVNRGNQPQHF
DNA: TGTGCCAGCAGCTTGGTAAACAGGGGGAATCAGCCCCAGCATTTT

size: .
J: TRBJ2-1
D: TRBD1
V: TRBV6-1
CDR3: CASSETFNRGAEQFF
DNA: TGTGCCAGCAGTGAAACTTTCAACAGGGGTGCTGAGCAGTTCTTC

size: .
J: TRBJ2-3
D: .
V: TRBV19
CDR3: CATEAGSDTQYF
DNA: TGTGCCACCGAGGCGGGTTCAGATACGCAGTATTTT

size: .
J: TRBJ1-1
D: TRBD1
V: TRBV20-1
CDR3: CSAAGQVEAFF
DNA: TGCAGTGCTGCCGGACAGGTCGAAGCTTTCTTT

size: .
J: TRBJ1-2
D: .
V: TRBV19
CDR3: CASSKEGGRFYGYTF
DNA: TGTGCCAGTAGTAAGGAAGGGGGACGGTTCTATGGCTACACCTTC

size: .
J: TRBJ2-7
D: TRBD2
V: TRBV5-6
CDR3: CASGGRGASSYEQYF
DNA: TGTGCCAGCGGAGGGCGGGGGGCGAGCTCCTACGAGCAGTACTTC

size: .
J: TRBJ2-3
D: .
V: TRBV4-1
CDR3: CASSHPLEEPDTQYF
DNA: TGCGCCAGCAGCCACCCCCTCGAAGAGCCAGATACGCAGTATTTT

size: .
J: TRBJ2-5
D: TRBD2
V: TRBV7-9
CDR3: CASSRSGDRPPQYF
DNA: TGTGCCAGCAGCAGAAGCGGGGATCGTCCACCCCAGTACTTC

size: .
J: TRBJ2-2
D: TRBD2
V: TRBV7-2
CDR3: CASSSRGANTGELFF
DNA: TGTGCCAGCAGCTCCCGGGGGGCGAACACCGGGGAGCTGTTTTTT

size: .
J: TRBJ1-2
D: .
V: TRBV29-1
CDR3: CSVVTGTYGYTF
DNA: TGCAGCGTCGTTACAGGGACCTATGGCTACACCTTC

size: .
J: TRBJ1-1
D: TRBD1
V: TRBV3-1/TRBV3-2
CDR3: CASSQSGQGQTEAFF
DNA: TGTGCCAGCAGCCAATCGGGACAGGGGCAGACTGAAGCTTTCTTT

size: .
J: TRBJ2-7
D: TRBD1
V: TRBV5-1
CDR3: CASSLEGTADQYF
DNA: TGCGCCAGCAGCTTGGAGGGGACAGCCGACCAGTACTTC

size: .
J: TRBJ1-2
D: .
V: TRBV19
CDR3: CASSMFGTGRNYGYTF
DNA: TGTGCCAGTAGTATGTTTGGTACAGGGCGCAACTATGGCTACACCTTC

size: .
J: TRBJ2-2
D: TRBD2
V: TRBV5-1
CDR3: CASSSSLTSGGAGELFF
DNA: TGCGCCAGCAGCTCTTCCCTGACTAGCGGGGGGGCCGGGGAGCTGTTTTTT

size: few
J: TRBJ1-2
D: .
V: TRBV29-1
CDR3: CSVEEADRGYTF
DNA: TGCAGCGTTGAAGAAGCGGATCGAGGCTACACCTTC

size: .
J: TRBJ1-2
D: TRBD1
V: TRBV15
CDR3: CATSRDLVIQGNRGGYTF
DNA: TGTGCCACCAGCAGAGACCTGGTAATACAGGGGAATCGCGGTGGCTACACCTTC

size: .
J: TRBJ1-2
D: TRBD1
V: TRBV7-2
CDR3: CASSLYAQGAKSDGYTF
DNA: TGTGCCAGCAGCTTATATGCACAGGGGGCGAAGTCGGATGGCTACACCTTC

size: .
J: TRBJ1-1
D: .
V: TRBV2
CDR3: CASLEVRGTLGAFF
DNA: TGTGCCAGCCTAGAGGTTCGCGGGACGCTGGGAGCTTTCTTT

size: .
J: TRBJ1-4
D: .
V: TRBV18
CDR3: CASSPSVPSNNEKLFF
DNA: TGTGCCAGCTCACCCTCGGTTCCTAGTAATAATGAAAAACTGTTTTTT

size: once
J: TRBJ2-3
D: .
V: TRBV30
CDR3: CAWTRGGRTSTDTQYF
DNA: TGTGCCTGGACCCGAGGTGGCCGCACTAGCACAGATACGCAGTATTTT

size: .
J: TRBJ1-3
D: .
V: TRBV7-9
CDR3: CASSLSSNTIYF
DNA: TGTGCCAGCAGCTTATCATCAAACACCATATATTTT

size: few
J: TRBJ1-4
D: TRBD1
V: TRBV30
CDR3: CAWSRGTGDEKLFF
DNA: TGTGCCTGGAGCCGCGGGACAGGGGATGAAAAACTGTTTTTT

size: .
J: TRBJ1-1
D: .
V: TRBV4-1
CDR3: CASSQDRQAVTEAFF
DNA: TGCGCCAGCAGCCAGGACAGACAGGCTGTCACTGAAGCTTTCTTT

size: many
J: TRBJ2-3
D: TRBD2
V: TRBV7-9
CDR3: CASSLPGLAGGSTQYF
DNA: TGTGCCAGCAGCTTACCCGGACTAGCGGGGGGAAGCACGCAGTATTTT

size: .
J: TRBJ1-3
D: .
V: TRBV3-1/TRBV3-2
CDR3: CASSRTNSGNTIYF
DNA: TGTGCCAGCAGCCGAACTAACTCTGGAAACACCATATATTTT

size: .
J: TRBJ1-6
D: TRBD1
V: TRBV13
CDR3: CASSLRDRASPLHF
DNA: TGTGCCAGCAGCCTGCGTGACAGGGCCTCACCCCTCCACTTT

size: .
J: TRBJ1-5
D: .
V: TRBV4-2
CDR3: CASSSNPQATNQPQHF
DNA: TGTGCCAGCAGCTCGAACCCCCAGGCCACCAATCAGCCCCAGCATTTT

size: .
J: TRBJ1-3
D: .
V: TRBV19
CDR3: CASRTGGNTIYF
DNA: TGTGCCAGTAGAACGGGTGGAAACACCATATATTTT

size: .
J: TRBJ2-1
D: TRBD1
V: TRBV7-2
CDR3: CASRKAGQGFNEQFF
DNA: TGTGCCAGCAGAAAGGCCGGACAGGGGTTCAATGAGCAGTTCTTC

size: .
J: TRBJ2-1
D: .
V: TRBV7-2
CDR3: CASSLKAGGGPYNEQFF
DNA: TGTGCCAGCAGCTTAAAGGCGGGCGGGGGCCCCTACAATGAGCAGTTCTTC

size: .
J: TRBJ2-5
D: .
V: TRBV7-9
CDR3: CASSLVPKETQYF
DNA: TGTGCCAGCAGCTTAGTCCCCAAAGAGACCCAGTACTTC

size: .
J: TRBJ1-1
D: TRBD1
V: TRBV29-1
CDR3: CSVGQGTGTEAFF
DNA: TGCAGCGTCGGACAGGGGACGGGCACTGAAGCTTTCTTT

size: once
J: TRBJ2-5
D: TRBD1
V: TRBV5-1
CDR3: CASSLQGAQETQYF
DNA: TGCGCCAGCAGCCTACAGGGGGCGCAAGAGACCCAGTACTTC

size: once
J: TRBJ1-2
D: .
V: TRBV29-1
CDR3: CSVPVRGNYGYTF
DNA: TGCAGCGTTCCCGTCCGGGGAAACTATGGCTACACCTTC

size: .
J: TRBJ2-1
D: .
V: TRBV19
CDR3: CASSSGPGKSNEQFF
DNA: TGTGCCAGTAGTAGCGGGCCTGGGAAGAGCAATGAGCAGTTCTTC

size: .
J: TRBJ2-7
D: TRBD2
V: TRBV7-2
CDR3: CASSSSGGGQSEQYF
DNA: TGTGCCAGCAGCTCCAGCGGGGGCGGACAGAGCGAGCAGTACTTC

size: once
J: TRBJ2-5
D: TRBD2
V: TRBV10-3
CDR3: CAISEPGLAFETQYF
DNA: TGTGCCATCAGTGAGCCCGGACTAGCGTTCGAGACCCAGTACTTC

size: .
J: TRBJ1-1
D: TRBD1
V: TRBV30
CDR3: CAWSRTGEEAFF
DNA: TGTGCCTGGAGTAGGACAGGGGAGGAAGCTTTCTTT

size: .
J: TRBJ1-1
D: TRBD1
V: TRBV5-1
CDR3: CASTLGQGLEAFF
DNA: TGCGCCAGCACCCTAGGACAGGGCCTTGAAGCTTTCTTT

size: .
J: TRBJ1-2
D: TRBD1
V: TRBV7-9
CDR3: CASSPGQGAYGYTF
DNA: TGTGCCAGCAGCCCCGGACAGGGGGCATATGGCTACACCTTC

size: .
J: TRBJ1-2
D: TRBD1
V: TRBV5-4
CDR3: CASSFAGTGPTYGGYTF
DNA: TGTGCCAGCAGCTTTGCCGGGACAGGGCCTACTTATGGAGGCTACACCTTC

size: .
J: TRBJ1-3
D: .
V: TRBV5-8
CDR3: CASSFKGGGCDRYTIYF
DNA: TGTGCCAGCAGCTTCAAAGGGGGGGGGTGTGATAGGTACACCATATATTTT

size: .
J: TRBJ2-1
D: TRBD1
V: TRBV4-3
CDR3: CASSREGQGGNEQFF
DNA: TGCGCCAGCAGCCGAGAGGGACAGGGTGGCAATGAGCAGTTCTTC

size: .
J: TRBJ1-6
D: .
V: TRBV19
CDR3: CASNVQEYNSPLHF
DNA: TGTGCCAGTAACGTACAGGAATATAATTCACCCCTCCACTTT

size: once
J: TRBJ1-4
D: TRBD1
V: TRBV12-3/TRBV12-4
CDR3: CASTRTGGEKLFF
DNA: TGTGCCAGCACCCGGACAGGGGGGGAAAAACTGTTTTTT

size: .
J: TRBJ1-6
D: .
V: TRBV20-1
CDR3: CSASNSQANSPLHF
DNA: TGCAGTGCTAGTAATAGTCAGGCAAATTCACCCCTCCACTTT

size: .
J: TRBJ1-4
D: TRBD1
V: TRBV19
CDR3: CASRRTGGKLFF
DNA: TGTGCCAGTAGAAGGACAGGGGGGAAACTGTTTTTT

size: .
J: TRBJ2-3
D: .
V: TRBV2
CDR3: CASRDSSTDTQYF
DNA: TGTGCCAGCAGAGACTCCAGCACAGATACGCAGTATTTT

size: .
J: TRBJ2-3
D: TRBD2
V: TRBV30
CDR3: CAWSRTSGGAKDTQYF
DNA: TGTGCCTGGAGCCGGACTAGCGGGGGGGCCAAAGATACGCAGTATTTT

size: few
J: TRBJ2-7
D: .
V: TRBV9
CDR3: CASSVDPGVRYEQYF
DNA: TGTGCCAGCAGCGTAGACCCGGGGGTGCGATACGAGCAGTACTTC

size: .
J: TRBJ1-1
D: .
V: TRBV29-1
CDR3: CSVVETEAFF
DNA: TGCAGCGTTGTTGAGACTGAAGCTTTCTTT

size: .
J: TRBJ1-2
D: .
V: TRBV6-5
CDR3: CASRDTGNSGGYTF
DNA: TGTGCCAGCAGGGATACAGGGAATTCAGGCGGCTACACCTTC

size: .
J: TRBJ1-1
D: .
V: TRBV6-6
CDR3: CASRQLYTEAFF
DNA: TGTGCCAGCCGACAGCTCTACACTGAAGCTTTCTTT

size: .
J: TRBJ2-7
D: .
V: TRBV19
CDR3: CASSISIASSYEQYF
DNA: TGTGCCAGTAGTATCTCGATAGCTAGCTCCTACGAGCAGTACTTC

size: .
J: TRBJ1-1
D: TRBD1
V: TRBV18
CDR3: CASSGTEVMNTEAFF
DNA: TGTGCCAGCTCCGGGACAGAAGTCATGAACACTGAAGCTTTCTTT

size: .
J: TRBJ1-1
D: .
V: TRBV7-2
CDR3: CASSLALGLNTEAFF
DNA: TGTGCCAGCAGCTTAGCGCTGGGGCTAAACACTGAAGCTTTCTTT